The clone carrying this T cell receptor beta chain was picked up a small number of times. Its cognate antigen is unknown. There are 16 residues in the CDR3. The germline gives CDR1 MNHEY, CDR2 SVGAGI. V lost 7 bases, J lost 2 bases, and 19 bases lay in between. The record originates from a study of post-analysis software for immune sequencing data. Study-wide results and limits: Patients used five TRBV segments, including TRBV5-6, TRBV5-1 and TRBV20-1, more often than controls.

Unique molecular identifiers had been added to the TCR beta cDNA libraries. TCRdb processed the PCR reads anew with MiXCR; each CDR3 protein has one entry. The sample consists of around 710,000 distinct CDR3 sequences, around 45% of them appearing once. This TCR was sampled from a girl aged 10 to 17 with multiple sclerosis. J is TRBJ2-3 and V is TRBV6-5; maybe TRBD2 (6 bases). Sequencing input: blood. CDR3 in amino acids: CASTQGGDSFTDTQYF. In nucleotides, the CDR3 is TGTGCCAGCACCCAAGGAGGGGACTCCTTCACAGATACGCAGTATTTT.